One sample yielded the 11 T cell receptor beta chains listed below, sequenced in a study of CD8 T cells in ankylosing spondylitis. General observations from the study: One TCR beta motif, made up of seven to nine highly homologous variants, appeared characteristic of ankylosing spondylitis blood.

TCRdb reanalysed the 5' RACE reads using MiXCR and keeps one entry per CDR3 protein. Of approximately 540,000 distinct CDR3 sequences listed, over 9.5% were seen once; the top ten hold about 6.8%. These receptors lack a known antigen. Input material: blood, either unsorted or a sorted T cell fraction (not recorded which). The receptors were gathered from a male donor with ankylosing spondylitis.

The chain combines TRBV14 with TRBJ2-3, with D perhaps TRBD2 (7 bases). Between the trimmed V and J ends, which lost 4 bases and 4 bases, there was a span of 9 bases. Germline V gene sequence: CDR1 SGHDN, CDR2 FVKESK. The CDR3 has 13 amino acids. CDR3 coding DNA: TGTGCCAGCAGCCGGGGGGGGCCAGATACGCAGTATTTT. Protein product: CASSRGGPDTQYF.

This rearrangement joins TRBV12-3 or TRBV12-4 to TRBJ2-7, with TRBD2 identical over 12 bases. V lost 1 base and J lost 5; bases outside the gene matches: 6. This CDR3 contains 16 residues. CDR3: CASSLGLAGGPHEQYV. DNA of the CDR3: TGTGCCAGCAGTTTAGGGCTAGCGGGAGGGCCCCACGAGCAGTACGTC.

CDR3 residues: CASSFQRGSGGYNEQFF. Written as DNA, the CDR3 is TGCGCCAGCAGCTTCCAGCGAGGTAGCGGAGGATACAATGAGCAGTTCTTC. V gene TRBV5-1 combines with J gene TRBJ2-1; TRBD2 might be the D (6 bases). Germline V gives CDR1 SGHRS, CDR2 YFSETQ. The CDR3 is 17 residues long. The V end lost 2 bases, the J end lost 4 bases, and 19 bases lay between the germline ends.

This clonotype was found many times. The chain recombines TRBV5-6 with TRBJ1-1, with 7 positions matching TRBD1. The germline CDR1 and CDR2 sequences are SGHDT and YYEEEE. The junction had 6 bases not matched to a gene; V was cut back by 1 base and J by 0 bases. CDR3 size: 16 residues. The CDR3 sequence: CASSLLQGTLNTEAFF. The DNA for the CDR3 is TGTGCCAGCAGCTTGTTACAGGGGACCTTGAACACTGAAGCTTTCTTT.

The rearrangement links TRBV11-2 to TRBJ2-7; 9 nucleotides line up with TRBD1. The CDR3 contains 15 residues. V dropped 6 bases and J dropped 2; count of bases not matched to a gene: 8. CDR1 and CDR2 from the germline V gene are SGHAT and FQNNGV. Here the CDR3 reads CASSLRTGATYEQYF. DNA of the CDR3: TGTGCCAGCAGTTTACGGACAGGGGCAACCTACGAGCAGTACTTC.

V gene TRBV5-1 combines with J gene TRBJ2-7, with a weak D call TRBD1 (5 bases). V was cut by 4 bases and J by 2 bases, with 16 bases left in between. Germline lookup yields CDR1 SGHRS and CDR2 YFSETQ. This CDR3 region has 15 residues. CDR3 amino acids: CASSHLLGQPYEQYF. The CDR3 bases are TGCGCCAGCAGCCACCTACTGGGGCAGCCCTACGAGCAGTACTTC. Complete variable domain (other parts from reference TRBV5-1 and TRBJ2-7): KAGVTQTPRYLIKTRGQQVTLSCSPISGHRSVSWYQQTPGQGLQFLFEYFSETQRNKGNFPGRFSGRQFSNSRSEMNVSTLELGDSALYLCASSHLLGQPYEQYFGPGTRLTVT.

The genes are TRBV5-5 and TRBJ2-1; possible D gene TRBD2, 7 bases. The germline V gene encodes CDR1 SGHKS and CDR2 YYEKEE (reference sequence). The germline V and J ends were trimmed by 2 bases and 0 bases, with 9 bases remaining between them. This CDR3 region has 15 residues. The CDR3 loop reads CASSFRGASYNEQFF. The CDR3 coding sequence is TGTGCCAGCAGCTTCCGGGGGGCCTCCTACAATGAGCAGTTCTTC.

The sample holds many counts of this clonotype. The CDR3 loop reads CASSLVGHPDFYEQYF. DNA for the CDR3: TGTGCCAGCAGCTTAGTCGGACACCCCGATTTCTACGAGCAGTACTTC. The V call is TRBV7-9, the J call TRBJ2-7; TRBD1 might be the D (5 bases). The V gene's germline CDR1 is SEHNR and CDR2 FQNEAQ (reference sequence). V was shortened by 1 base and J by 3 bases, with 16 bases between the two germline ends. The CDR3 totals 16 residues.

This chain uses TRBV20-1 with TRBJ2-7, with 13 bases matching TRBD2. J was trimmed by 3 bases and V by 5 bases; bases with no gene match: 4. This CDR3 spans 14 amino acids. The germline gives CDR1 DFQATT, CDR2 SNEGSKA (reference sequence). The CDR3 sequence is CSARGLAGNYEQYV. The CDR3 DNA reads TGCAGTGCTCGGGGACTAGCGGGAAACTACGAGCAGTACGTC.

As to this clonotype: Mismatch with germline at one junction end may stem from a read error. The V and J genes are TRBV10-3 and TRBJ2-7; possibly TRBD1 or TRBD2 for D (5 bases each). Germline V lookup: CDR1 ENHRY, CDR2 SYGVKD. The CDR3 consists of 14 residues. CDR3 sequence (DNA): TGTGCCATCAGTGAGTCTCGGGGCGCTGCAGACCGTGACTTC. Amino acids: CAISESRGAADRDF.

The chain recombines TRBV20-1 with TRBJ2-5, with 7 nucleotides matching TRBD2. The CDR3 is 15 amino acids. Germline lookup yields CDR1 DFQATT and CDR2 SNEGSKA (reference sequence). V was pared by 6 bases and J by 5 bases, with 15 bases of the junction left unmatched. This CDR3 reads CSARNGGGPGETQYF. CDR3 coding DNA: TGCAGTGCCAGAAATGGGGGAGGGCCCGGGGAGACCCAGTACTTC.